The 21 T cell receptor beta chains given below trace back to one sample, sequenced in a study of early stage breast cancer tumors. Profiling relied on immunoSEQ multiplex PCR, and the TCRdb table lists in-frame clones only, not all of them. This sample has about 28,000 clones; around 75% occur once, and the top ten carry approximately 4.6%. The sample consisted of blood. These receptors were taken from a middle-aged person with breast cancer.

The chain joins TRBV25-1 to TRBJ2-7; possible D gene TRBD2, 6 bases. The CDR3 spans 15 residues. Germline V gene lookup returns CDR1 MGHDK and CDR2 SYGVNS. V was pared by 2 bases and J by 3 bases, with 14 bases between. The CDR3 region is CASSEGHVGGYEQYF. The CDR3 nucleotides read TGTGCCAGCAGTGAAGGACACGTGGGGGGCTACGAGCAGTACTTC.

This clone was found a few times. The rearrangement uses TRBV21-1 and TRBJ2-7; the D call TRBD2 from the table was never checked on the DNA. TRBV21-1 corresponds to a pseudogene. The CDR3 runs 12 residues. The chain's CDR3 is CASSRVPFEQYF. The CDR3 nucleotides are TGTGCCAGCAGCAGAGTCCCATTCGAGCAGTACTTC.

V is TRBV2 and J is TRBJ1-2, with D possibly TRBD1 on 6 matching bases. This CDR3 region has 14 residues. CDR1 and CDR2 from the germline V gene are SNHLY and FYNNEI. The V and J ends lost 6 bases and 4 bases respectively, with 15 bases between them. Here the CDR3 DNA reads TGTGCCAGCAGCGTATCGCAGGGGACCTATGGCTACACCTTC. It is translated as CASSVSQGTYGYTF.

This clone showed up just a few times. The chain carries TRBV9 and TRBJ2-7; unclear D gene. The V and J ends lost 0 bases and 3 bases respectively, with 13 bases between them. This CDR3 contains 15 residues. Germline assignment: CDR1 SGDLS and CDR2 YYNGEE. Here the CDR3 reads CASSVGSRVVYEQYF. The DNA for the CDR3 is TGTGCCAGCAGCGTAGGTTCGCGAGTTGTCTACGAGCAGTACTTC.

The J gene is TRBJ1-2, the V gene TRBV2; 10 positions agree with TRBD1. V trimming: 6 bases; J trimming: 4 bases; junction bases outside the gene matches: 5. The CDR3 sequence is 14 residues long. Per the germline V gene, CDR1 is SNHLY and CDR2 is FYNNEI. The CDR3 DNA reads TGTGCCAGCAGCCCGGACAGGGGGACCTATGGCTACACCTTC. Its translation is CASSPDRGTYGYTF.

The chain is built from TRBV27 and TRBJ2-7, with 7 bases lining up with TRBD1. This CDR3 has 14 residues. V trimming: 3 bases; J trimming: 2 bases; junction bases outside the gene matches: 4. Germline V gene sequence: CDR1 MNHEY, CDR2 SMNVEV (reference sequence). CDR3 nucleotide sequence: TGTGCCAGCAGTTTGACAGGGATTCCCTACGAGCAGTACTTC. This codes for CASSLTGIPYEQYF.

The gene calls are TRBV2 and TRBJ2-3; D is perhaps TRBD2 (5 bases). CDR1 is SNHLY, CDR2 FYNNEI, per germline. The CDR3 is 14 residues long. V lost 6 bases, J lost 4 bases, and 14 bases lay in between. Written as DNA, the CDR3 is TGTGCCAGCAGCCGCCCTAGCAGCGCAGATACGCAGTATTTT. This gives the protein CASSRPSSADTQYF. Supplemented by reference TRBV2 and TRBJ2-3, the full variable domain reads EPEVTQTPSHQVTQMGQEVILRCVPISNHLYFYWYRQILGQKVEFLVSFYNNEISEKSEIFDDQFSVERPDGSNFTLKIRSTKLEDSAMYFCASSRPSSADTQYFGPGTRLTVL.

The chain links TRBV7-2 to TRBJ1-2; D not resolved. Trimming took off 2 bases at V and 2 bases at J, with 12 bases between the two ends. Germline assignment: CDR1 SGHTA and CDR2 FQGNSA. The CDR3 totals 15 residues. Written as DNA, the CDR3 is TGTGCCAGCAGCTTATATTACGGGGTAAACTATGGCTACACCTTC. It encodes CASSLYYGVNYGYTF.

The genes are TRBV7-2 and TRBJ2-1, with 10 bases aligning to TRBD2. This CDR3 has 16 residues. The germline V gene encodes CDR1 SGHTA and CDR2 FQGNSA. V was pared by 5 bases and J by 9 bases, with 13 bases of the junction left unmatched. The CDR3 spells CASSPGGLAGVGEQFF. Here the CDR3 DNA reads TGTGCCAGCAGCCCTGGAGGTCTAGCGGGAGTGGGTGAGCAGTTCTTC.

This clone appeared a few times. V is TRBV4-1 and J is TRBJ1-1; maybe TRBD1 (6 bases). The CDR3 is 14 amino acids. Germline CDR1 is MGHRA and CDR2 is YSYEKL. Trimming removed 4 bases at V and 6 bases at J, with 15 bases between. In nucleotides, the CDR3 is TGCGCCAGCAGCCGTCCTCTCGGGGGGCCTGAAGCTTTCTTT. It codes for CASSRPLGGPEAFF.

The CDR3 region has the DNA TGCGCCAGCAGCCAAGGGATCGGCGGGACAGTCGATGAGACCCAGTACTTC. It specifies CASSQGIGGTVDETQYF. This chain uses TRBV4-3 with TRBJ2-5; a possible D gene is TRBD1 (7 bases). Germline V gene data show CDR1 as LGHNA and CDR2 as YSLEER. The CDR3 totals 17 residues. The V end lost 1 base, the J end lost 5 bases, and 20 bases lay between the germline ends.

The chain has TRBV5-6 and TRBJ2-3; 11 bases are shared with TRBD1. Germline V gene lookup returns CDR1 SGHDT and CDR2 YYEEEE. The CDR3 runs 15 residues. With 7 bases clipped from V and 4 bases from J, the junction kept 8 bases outside the gene matches. The CDR3 DNA reads as TGTGCCAGCGCAGCGTCGGGACAGGGGGCAGATACGCAGTATTTT. Protein: CASAASGQGADTQYF.

This chain uses TRBV30 with TRBJ2-1; TRBD2 aligns across 11 bases. The V gene end was trimmed by 2 bases and the J gene end by 4 bases; junction bases not matched to a gene: 10. Germline-derived CDR1 and CDR2 are GTSNPN and SVGIG (reference sequence). The CDR3 contains 17 residues. The CDR3 nucleotides are TGTGCCTGGAGTTCTAGCGGGAGGCCGACCCCGTACAATGAGCAGTTCTTC. Protein: CAWSSSGRPTPYNEQFF.

V gene TRBV5-1 combines with J gene TRBJ1-4, with 7 positions matching TRBD1. J lost 8 bases, V lost 5 bases, and 9 bases had no gene match. This CDR3 has 14 residues. Germline loops: CDR1 SGHRS, CDR2 YFSETQ. The CDR3 is CASRSTGEVEKLFF. DNA of the CDR3: TGCGCCAGCAGATCTACAGGGGAGGTCGAAAAACTGTTTTTT.

This clone has a handful of counts. The V gene is TRBV27, the J gene TRBJ1-1; the D is unclear. Trimming took off 5 bases at V and 7 bases at J, with 8 bases between the two ends. The CDR3 extends over 11 amino acids. Looked up from germline, CDR1 is MNHEY and CDR2 is SMNVEV (reference sequence). This CDR3 reads CASSRWGEAFF. Written as DNA, the CDR3 is TGTGCCAGCAGTAGATGGGGTGAAGCTTTCTTT.

This clone occurred once. V is TRBV6-1 and J is TRBJ1-1; D not certain. CDR3 length: 14 residues. V gave up 6 bases and J gave up 1 base, with 12 bases separating them. The germline V gene encodes CDR1 MNHNS and CDR2 SASEGT. The CDR3 nucleotides read TGTGCCAGCAGAAACCCTCAGGAGAACACTGAAGCTTTCTTT. Translating it yields CASRNPQENTEAFF.

The chain recombines TRBV7-2 with TRBJ1-1; perhaps TRBD1 as D (6 bases). Germline CDR1 and CDR2: SGHTA and FQGNSA. The length of the CDR3 is 16 residues. Trimming pared 3 bases from V and 1 base from J, leaving 15 bases between. CDR3 sequence: CASSFGGARKNTEAFF. DNA of the CDR3: TGTGCCAGCAGCTTTGGGGGGGCGCGTAAGAACACTGAAGCTTTCTTT.

The V call is TRBV14, the J call TRBJ2-5; D not resolved. The CDR3 consists of 14 residues. Trimming took off 0 bases at V and 2 bases at J, with 7 bases between the two ends. CDR1 and CDR2 from the germline V gene are SGHDN and FVKESK. The CDR3 sequence: CASSQEWGQETQYF. In nucleotides, the CDR3 is TGTGCCAGCAGCCAAGAATGGGGACAAGAGACCCAGTACTTC.

The CDR3 region is CASSGLATNTQYF. The CDR3 DNA reads as TGTGCCAGTTCGGGACTAGCTACGAATACGCAGTATTTT. The genes are TRBV19 and TRBJ2-3; 9 positions agree with TRBD2. Germline V gene data show CDR1 as LNHDA and CDR2 as SQIVND (reference sequence). Losses at the gene ends were 8 bases for V and 7 bases for J; bases not matched to a gene: 7. This CDR3 is built from 13 residues.

The rearrangement joins TRBV7-9 to TRBJ2-3, with TRBD2 identical over 8 bases. From germline, CDR1 is SEHNR and CDR2 FQNEAQ (reference sequence). V shed 2 bases, J shed 4 bases, and the junction held 8 bases outside the gene matches. This CDR3 is 16 amino acids long. This CDR3 is CASSLRSSGVSDTQYF. For the CDR3, the DNA is TGTGCCAGCAGCTTAAGGAGTAGCGGGGTCTCAGATACGCAGTATTTT.

V and J are TRBV5-8 and TRBJ1-1; tentatively, D is TRBD1 (6 bases). This CDR3 is built from 15 residues. The ends were cut back, 1 base at V and 1 base at J, with 11 bases in the middle. CDR1 and CDR2 (germline): SGHTS, YDEGEE. CDR3 bases: TGTGCCAGCAGCTTGCGGGGGGCTCAGAACACTGAAGCTTTCTTT. Amino acid sequence: CASSLRGAQNTEAFF.